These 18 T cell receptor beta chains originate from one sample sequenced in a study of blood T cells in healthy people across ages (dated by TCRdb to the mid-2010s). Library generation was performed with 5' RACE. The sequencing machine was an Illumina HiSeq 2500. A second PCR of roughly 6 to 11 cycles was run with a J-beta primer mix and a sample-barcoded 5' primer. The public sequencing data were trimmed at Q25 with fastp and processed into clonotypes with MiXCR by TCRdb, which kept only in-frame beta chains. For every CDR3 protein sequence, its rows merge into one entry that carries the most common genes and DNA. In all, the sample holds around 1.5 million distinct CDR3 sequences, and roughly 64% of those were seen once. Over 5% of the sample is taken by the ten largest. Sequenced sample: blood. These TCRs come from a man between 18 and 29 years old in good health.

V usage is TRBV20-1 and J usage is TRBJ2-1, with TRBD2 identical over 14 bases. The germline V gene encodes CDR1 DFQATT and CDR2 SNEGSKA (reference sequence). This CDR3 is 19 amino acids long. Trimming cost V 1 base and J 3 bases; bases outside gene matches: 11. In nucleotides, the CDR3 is TGCAGTGCTAGAGGCGACGATCGGACTAGCGGGAGGAACTACAATGAGCAGTTCTTC. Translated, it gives CSARGDDRTSGRNYNEQFF.

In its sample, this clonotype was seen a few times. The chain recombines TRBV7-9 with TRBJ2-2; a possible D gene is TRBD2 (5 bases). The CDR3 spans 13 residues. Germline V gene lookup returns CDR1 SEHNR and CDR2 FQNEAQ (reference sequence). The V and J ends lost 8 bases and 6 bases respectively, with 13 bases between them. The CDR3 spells CASGSGSSGELFF. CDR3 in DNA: TGTGCCAGCGGCTCGGGGTCTTCCGGGGAGCTGTTTTTT.

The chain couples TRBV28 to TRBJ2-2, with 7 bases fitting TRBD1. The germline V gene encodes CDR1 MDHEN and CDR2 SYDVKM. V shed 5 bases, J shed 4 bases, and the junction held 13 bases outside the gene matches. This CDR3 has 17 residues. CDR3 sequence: CASSPTTRQGRTGELFF. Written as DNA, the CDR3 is TGTGCCAGCAGTCCTACAACTAGACAGGGTCGCACCGGGGAGCTGTTTTTT.

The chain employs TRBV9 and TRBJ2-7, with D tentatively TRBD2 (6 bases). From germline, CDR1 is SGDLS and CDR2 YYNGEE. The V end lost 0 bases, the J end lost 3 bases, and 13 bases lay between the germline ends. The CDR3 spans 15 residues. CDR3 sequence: CASSVGPGEYYEQYF. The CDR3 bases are TGTGCCAGCAGCGTAGGTCCGGGAGAATACTACGAGCAGTACTTC.

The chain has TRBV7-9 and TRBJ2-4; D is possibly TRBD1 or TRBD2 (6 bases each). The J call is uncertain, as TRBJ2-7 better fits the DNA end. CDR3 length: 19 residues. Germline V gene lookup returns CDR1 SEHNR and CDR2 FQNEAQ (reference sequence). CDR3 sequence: CASSLGGSGLGAATYEQYF. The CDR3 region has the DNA TGTGCCAGCAGCTTGGGGGGCAGCGGGTTAGGAGCGGCTACCTACGAGCAGTACTTC.

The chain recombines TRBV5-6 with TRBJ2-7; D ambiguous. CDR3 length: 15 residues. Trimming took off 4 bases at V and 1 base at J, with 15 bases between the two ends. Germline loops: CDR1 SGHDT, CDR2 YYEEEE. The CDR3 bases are TGTGCCAGCAGCCCTGGAAGGAGTCGGTCCTACGAGCAGTACTTC. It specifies CASSPGRSRSYEQYF.

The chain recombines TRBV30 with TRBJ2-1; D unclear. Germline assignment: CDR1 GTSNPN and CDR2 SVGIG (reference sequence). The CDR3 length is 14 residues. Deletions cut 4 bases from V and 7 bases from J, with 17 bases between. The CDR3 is CAWNAGPLRNEQFF. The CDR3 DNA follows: TGTGCCTGGAACGCCGGGCCCTTGAGGAATGAGCAGTTCTTC. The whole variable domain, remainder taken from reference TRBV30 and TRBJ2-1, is SQTIHQWPATLVQPVGSPLSLECTVEGTSNPNLYWYRQAAGRGLQLLFYSVGIGQISSEVPQNLSASRPQDRQFILSSKKLLLSDSGFYLCAWNAGPLRNEQFFGPGTRLTVL.

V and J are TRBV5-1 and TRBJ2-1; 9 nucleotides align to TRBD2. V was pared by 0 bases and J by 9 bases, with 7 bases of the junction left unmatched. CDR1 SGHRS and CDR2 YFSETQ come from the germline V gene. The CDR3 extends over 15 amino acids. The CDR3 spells CASSLVGGRASEQFF. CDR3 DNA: TGCGCCAGCAGCTTGGTTGGCGGGAGGGCAAGTGAGCAGTTCTTC.

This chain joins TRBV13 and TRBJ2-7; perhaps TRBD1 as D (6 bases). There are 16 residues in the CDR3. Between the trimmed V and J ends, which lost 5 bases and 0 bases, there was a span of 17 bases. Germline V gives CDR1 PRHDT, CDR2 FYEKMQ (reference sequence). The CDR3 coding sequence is TGTGCCAGCAGCCCCCGGGACATGACCAGCTCCTACGAGCAGTACTTC. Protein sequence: CASSPRDMTSSYEQYF.

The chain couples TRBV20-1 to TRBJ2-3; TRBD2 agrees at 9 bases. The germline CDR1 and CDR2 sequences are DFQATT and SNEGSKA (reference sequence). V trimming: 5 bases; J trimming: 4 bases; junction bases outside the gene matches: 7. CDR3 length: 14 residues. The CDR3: CSAFSGGGSDTQYF. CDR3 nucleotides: TGCAGTGCTTTTAGCGGGGGAGGATCAGATACGCAGTATTTT.

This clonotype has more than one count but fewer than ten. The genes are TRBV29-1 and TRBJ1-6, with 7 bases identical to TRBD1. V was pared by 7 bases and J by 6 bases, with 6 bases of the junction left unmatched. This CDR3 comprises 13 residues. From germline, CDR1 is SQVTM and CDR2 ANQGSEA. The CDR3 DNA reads TGCAGCGGCCGGGACAGTTTTAATTCACCCCTCCACTTT. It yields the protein CSGRDSFNSPLHF.

CDR3 DNA: TGCGCCAGCAGTGGGAAGAGGAGCGGGACCTACGAGCAGTACTTC. Protein: CASSGKRSGTYEQYF. This chain connects TRBV10-2 to TRBJ2-4, with 7 nucleotides matching TRBD2. The J call may be mistaken, given a closer DNA end match to TRBJ2-7. The CDR3 runs 15 residues. Germline assignment: CDR1 WSHSY and CDR2 SAAADI.

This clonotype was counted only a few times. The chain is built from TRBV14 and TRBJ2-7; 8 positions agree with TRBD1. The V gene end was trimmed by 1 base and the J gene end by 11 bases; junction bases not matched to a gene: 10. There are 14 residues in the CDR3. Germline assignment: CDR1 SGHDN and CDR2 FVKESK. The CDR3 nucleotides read TGTGCCAGCAGCCAAGGATTTACGCAGGGGGCGAAGTACTTC. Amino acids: CASSQGFTQGAKYF.

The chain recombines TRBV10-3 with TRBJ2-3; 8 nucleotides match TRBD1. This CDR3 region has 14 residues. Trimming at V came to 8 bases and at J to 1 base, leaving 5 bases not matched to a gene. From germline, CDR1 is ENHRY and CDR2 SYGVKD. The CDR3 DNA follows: TGTGCCATCTCATCGGGACAGGGCACAGATACGCAGTATTTT. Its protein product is CAISSGQGTDTQYF.

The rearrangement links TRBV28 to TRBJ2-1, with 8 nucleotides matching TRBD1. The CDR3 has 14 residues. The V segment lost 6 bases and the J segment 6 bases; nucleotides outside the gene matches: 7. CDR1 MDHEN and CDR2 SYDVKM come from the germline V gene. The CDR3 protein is CASSPGQVLNEQFF. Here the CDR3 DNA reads TGTGCCAGCAGCCCGGGACAGGTACTCAATGAGCAGTTCTTC.

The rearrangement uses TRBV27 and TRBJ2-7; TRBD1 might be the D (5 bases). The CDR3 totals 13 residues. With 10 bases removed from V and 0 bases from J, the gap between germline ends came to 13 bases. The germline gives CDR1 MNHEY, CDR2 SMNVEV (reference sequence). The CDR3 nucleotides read TGTGCCACCTGCTCTGACAGCTCCTACGAGCAGTACTTC. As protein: CATCSDSSYEQYF.

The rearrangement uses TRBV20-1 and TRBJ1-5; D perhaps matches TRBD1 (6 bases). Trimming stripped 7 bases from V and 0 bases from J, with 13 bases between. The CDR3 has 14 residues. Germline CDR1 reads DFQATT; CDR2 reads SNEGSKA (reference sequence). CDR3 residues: CSVQGQNSNQPQHF. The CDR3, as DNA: TGCAGTGTCCAAGGACAGAATAGCAATCAGCCCCAGCATTTT.

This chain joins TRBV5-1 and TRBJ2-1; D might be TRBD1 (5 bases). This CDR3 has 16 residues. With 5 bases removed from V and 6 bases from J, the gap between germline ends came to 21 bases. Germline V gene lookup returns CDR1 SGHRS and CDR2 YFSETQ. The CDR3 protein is CASRFGWGRKSNEQFF. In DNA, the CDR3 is TGCGCCAGCAGGTTTGGCTGGGGCCGTAAATCCAATGAGCAGTTCTTC.